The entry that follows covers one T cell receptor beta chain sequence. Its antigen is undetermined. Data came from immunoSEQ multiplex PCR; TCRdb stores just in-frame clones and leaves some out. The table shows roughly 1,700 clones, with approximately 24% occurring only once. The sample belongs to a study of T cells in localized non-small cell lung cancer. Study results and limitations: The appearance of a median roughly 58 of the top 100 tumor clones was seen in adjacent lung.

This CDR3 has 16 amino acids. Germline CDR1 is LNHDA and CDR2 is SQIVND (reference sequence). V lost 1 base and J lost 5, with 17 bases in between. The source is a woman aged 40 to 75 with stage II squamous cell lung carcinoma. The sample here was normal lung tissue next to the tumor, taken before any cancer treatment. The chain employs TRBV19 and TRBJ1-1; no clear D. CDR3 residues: CASSIGEGLVWTEAFF. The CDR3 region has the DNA TGTGCCAGTAGTATAGGGGAAGGGTTGGTATGGACTGAAGCTTTCTTT.